The entry that follows covers one TCR beta chain sequence. This record belongs to a study of T cells in Graves' hyperthyroidism and ophthalmopathy. The CDR3 regions of TCR beta were amplified from RNA transcripts. HTBI primers were used for first-round RT-PCR of the TCR CDR3. From the multiplex PCR reads, TCRdb called clonotypes with MiXCR, one entry per CDR3 protein. The table shows 700,000 to 950,000 distinct CDR3 sequences, with roughly a third occurring only once. The CDR3 length is 12 residues. Trimming removed 1 base from V and 6 bases from J, with 5 bases in between. The germline gives CDR1 LNHNV, CDR2 YYDKDF (reference sequence).

This sequence joins TRBV15 and TRBJ2-3, with D perhaps matching TRBD2 (5 bases). This receptor was taken from a woman between 40 and 50 years old with Graves' hyperthyroidism. Sequences were obtained from blood. The CDR3 spells CATSRGEDTQYF. CDR3 DNA sequence: TGTGCCACCAGCAGAGGGGAGGATACGCAGTATTTT.